The present T cell receptor beta chain was sequenced within a study of shared clonotypes between healthy human individuals. Study-level findings and limits: As a rule, naive subsets had a larger estimated richness than memory subsets. The low donor count limited represented genetic and exposure-history diversity.

Repertoires were generated with immunoSEQ multiplex PCR, while TCRdb's copy carries only in-frame clones and drops some. The sample shows a few hundred thousand clones, roughly 97% of them seen only once. Comment on this clone: The antigen is undetermined.

CDR3 length: 16 amino acids. Germline V CDR1 and CDR2: MNHEY, SMNVEV (reference sequence). V lost 3 bases and J lost 7, with 16 bases in between. Investigators divided CD4+ cells into CD45RA+ naive and CD45RA-negative memory subsets. The V gene is TRBV27, the J gene TRBJ1-6, with D maybe TRBD1 (5 bases). The source of this sequence is a woman aged 25-40 years in good health. Input material: naive CD4+ T cells sorted from blood. The subset: CD45RA+ positively selected. CDR3 nucleotide sequence: TGTGCCAGCAGTTTTTACCCCCGGCAGGGAAATTCACCCCTCCACTTT. Translation gives CASSFYPRQGNSPLHF.